Given below is one TCR beta chain in context. Its recognized antigen is unknown. No clone much larger than this one lies a single base away; base qualities are absent. Receptor libraries were prepared by the immunoSEQ multiplex PCR assay. A mixture of 60 forward primers for TCR Vbeta segments and 13 reverse primers for TCR Jbeta segments was used in the multiplex PCR. The CDR3 region of rearranged TCR beta genes was amplified from genomic DNA by a multiplex PCR assay. Amplified TCR beta libraries were sequenced as 87-base-pair reads on the Illumina HiSeq System. In the authors' own workflow: In a later analysis, some 80 million unique TCR beta chains were counted across the roughly 610 repertoires, and roughly 10 million of these chains were shared by at least two donors. Raw reads were error-corrected and collapsed into unique sequences by a nearest-neighbor algorithm in which closely related sequences were merged to remove PCR and sequencing errors. To assign V, D and J gene segments, CDR3 sequences were aligned to IMGT reference sequences. For a sequence to be retained, at least a six-nucleotide match to both a V gene segment and a J gene segment was required. Rearrangements were classified as productive when the CDR3 lacked stop codons and remained in frame with V and J, and all other rearrangements were classified as non-productive. CDR3 was defined according to IMGT convention as the region running from the second conserved V-encoded cysteine to the conserved J-encoded phenylalanine. The earlier analysis of 500 to 750 of the donors excluded any sequence lacking an unambiguous match to a single V gene segment. An earlier analysis of several hundred of the donors called V segments functional above 56.7% productive rearrangements and segregating when the between-donor standard deviation exceeded 5%. A statistical classification framework was built to diagnose cytomegalovirus status from the catalog of TCR beta chain sequences. V and J gene assignment, in a later analysis, came from comparing TCR nucleotide sequences with IMGT/GENE-DB human TR gene sequences. In a later analysis, CDR3 sequences and most-parsimonious VDJ recombination scenarios were assigned using the TCRdist pipeline. In a later analysis, each TCR beta chain was defined by its CDR3 amino acid sequence together with its V-gene family, and reads lacking a unique V-gene family were excluded. As a way to deal with suspected cross-contamination and a sequencing artifact, a later analysis dropped hundreds of nucleotide sequences that were highly shared and had low generation probability. For each public chain, a later analysis derived a clonal expansion index from normalized ranks of inferred template counts within each repertoire. Generation probabilities in a later analysis came from a VDJ recombination model fitted to out-of-frame rearrangements, and those results were checked against IGoR. In a later analysis, hypergeometric tests were used to score TCR-TCR, TCR-HLA and TCR-CMV co-occurrence, with a repertoire-size bias correction applied to TCR pairs. False discovery rates were estimated in a later analysis by permuting HLA or CMV assignments 20 times. In a later analysis, co-occurring TCRs were grouped using DBSCAN, with TCRdist sequence similarity added in when clustering inside HLA-allele-positive subsets. Repertoires with fewer than 30,000 or more than 120,000 public chains, plus five repertoires with anomalous nucleotide sharing, were excluded from co-occurrence clustering. TCRdb retrieved this table from immuneACCESS and kept in-frame rearrangements only. Not all clones are present; in checked studies, unresolved V genes account for under half, and no reason is known for the remainder. V, J and clone size are those of that table, while D and trimming were read from the DNA. The sample table shows tens of thousands of clones, and around four fifths are seen once. The ten largest clones represent about 4.5% of the sample.

The CDR3 starts with the cysteine, ends with the phenylalanine, and has 15 residues. Only the CDR3 DNA stays, 45 bases, in frame from base 1. CDR1 and CDR2 (MNHEY, SMNVEV) derive from the germline V gene (reference sequence). The V end loses 7 bases and the J end loses 4 bases, and a stretch of 19 bases separates them. The source of the sample is a study of cytomegalovirus exposure and HLA in healthy donors (dated by TCRdb to 2016 to 2017). Looking at the study overall: An earlier analysis of some 500 of the donors reported 250 to 350 Gb of sequence data and some 120 million unique TCR beta sequences from 190 million or so T cells. The T cell repertoires of 550 to 850 subjects were profiled by immunosequencing and related to cytomegalovirus serostatus. Among the roughly 400 genotyped donors, approximately 81% belonged to the genetic ancestry cluster associated with self-reported Caucasian donors. Approximately 300 gigabases of sequencing data and around 90 million unique TCR sequences made up an early release that covered approximately 620 HLA-typed donors. Because of strong linkage in the cohort, five DR-DQ haplotypes were treated as single units for association and clustering. The number of typed donors differed by locus: 629-630 for A, B, C, DRB1 and DQB1; 522 for DQA1; 606 for DPA1; and roughly 450 for DPB1. In an earlier analysis of around 540 of the donors, high-throughput TCR beta sequencing was used to judge whether each TCR beta V gene segment behaved as functional or pseudogenic. All discovery cohort repertoires had been generated on a single sequencing platform. Among almost 400 genotyped donors of the cohort, an average of about 240,000 unique TCR beta nucleotide sequences were sequenced per donor, approximately 20% of them non-productive. HLA typing covered class I and class II loci at four-digit resolution. The study aimed to test whether signatures of past pathogen exposure could be identified by cataloging public T cell receptors. The study combined high-throughput TCR immunosequencing, statistical association of individual TCRs with disease status, and machine learning to predict cytomegalovirus infection status. A later analysis re-analyzed previously published TCR beta repertoires from roughly 600 donors and added high-resolution HLA genotyping to study TCR occurrence patterns. Donor age, sex, ethnicity and CMV serostatus were compiled together with the repertoire data. Genome-wide SNP genotypes for about three fifths of the roughly 670 donors were used in a later genetic analysis, which treated that subset as a discovery cohort. Rather than drawing on any new phenotypic data, the later analysis identified candidate immune exposures from TCR beta sequences and the way those sequences occurred across donors. In addition to the first cohort of approximately 650 subjects, a separate validation cohort of 120 different subjects was used. Broad study findings and their caveats: An earlier analysis of around 600 of the donors showed that most TCR beta V segments appeared in productive rearrangements either about 87% or about 30% of the time, which broadly matched IMGT annotations. According to a later genetic analysis, donors in an Asian-associated ancestry cluster had fewer N-insertions in productive TCRs than the approximately 610-donor mean. Only TCR beta chains were sequenced in this cohort, and the absence of alpha or paired-chain data limited detectable features. A later analysis associated about 16,000 TCR beta sequences with specific HLA alleles at a false discovery rate of 0.05. The authors suggested that the approach could potentially be generalized to other disease states and immunological phenotypes. Because counts were too low, 15 to 20 rarely observed V segments, including chromosome 9 orphons, were left out of the earlier analysis of 500 to 650 of the donors. In vitro tests confirmed that a few of the cytomegalovirus-associated TCR beta chains recognize cytomegalovirus antigens. A total of about 150 TCR beta chains were listed by the study as associated with cytomegalovirus. Strong co-occurrence of HLA alleles, especially DR and DQ, made assigning TCR associations to individual alleles difficult. According to a later analysis, TCR association rates differed among HLA loci, with DRB1 alleles showing the most associated TCRs and HLA-C alleles showing the fewest. Compared with equally common non-associated chains, HLA-associated TCR beta chains in a later analysis were more clonally expanded and had lower generation probabilities. The 87-base-pair reads could not distinguish some IMGT-functional V segments, including TRBV6-2 and TRBV6-3, so those segments were excluded. According to a later analysis, most CMV-associated TCR beta chains appeared to be HLA-restricted, and the HLA associations seemed to be driven largely by CMV exposure. A further reported finding was that TCR beta sequences accurately predicted the HLA-A and HLA-B alleles for most subjects in the first cohort. V-gene and J-gene trimming of TCR beta chains was associated with a missense DCLRE1C variant in a later genetic analysis, and the association was replicated in an independent cohort. The classifier was reported to diagnose cytomegalovirus status with high specificity and sensitivity in both the original and validation cohorts. A later analysis reported that several top co-occurrence clusters appeared linked to parvovirus B19, influenza, CMV and Epstein-Barr virus. A cluster of highly shared sequence variants was judged likely to be a technical artifact of the sequencing pipeline. Most TCR sequences were observed very rarely across donors, whereas some public TCRs were present in many individuals. The only immune exposure information available for the cohort was CMV serostatus. Linkage disequilibrium might explain the correlated functional status among segregating V segments, but an unknown experimental factor could not be ruled out. Because some donors lacked HLA typing at each locus, the association tests relied only on the typed subset. The presence/absence analyses assumed that sequencing depth was roughly uniform across donors, and that assumption may not be true.

The cohort was made up of 666 healthy bone marrow donors. At the time of sampling, all cohort members were nominally healthy, though unrecorded immune exposures were likely present. The donor was CMV seropositive and was included in the group of approximately 310 seropositive cohort members. A peripheral blood sample was provided by each donor, and peripheral blood mononuclear cells were used for TCR beta sequencing. Genomic DNA was extracted from the blood cell samples with the Qiagen DNeasy Blood Extraction Kit. This TCR derives from a male donor in good health and CMV-seropositive. The sequenced sample was PBMCs. The V and J genes are TRBV27 and TRBJ2-5; the best D guess is TRBD1, with 5 bases matching. At the DNA level, the sequence is TGTGCCAGCACCCCAGGGTGGCCGTCCCCAGAGACCCAGTACTTC. This gives the protein CASTPGWPSPETQYF.